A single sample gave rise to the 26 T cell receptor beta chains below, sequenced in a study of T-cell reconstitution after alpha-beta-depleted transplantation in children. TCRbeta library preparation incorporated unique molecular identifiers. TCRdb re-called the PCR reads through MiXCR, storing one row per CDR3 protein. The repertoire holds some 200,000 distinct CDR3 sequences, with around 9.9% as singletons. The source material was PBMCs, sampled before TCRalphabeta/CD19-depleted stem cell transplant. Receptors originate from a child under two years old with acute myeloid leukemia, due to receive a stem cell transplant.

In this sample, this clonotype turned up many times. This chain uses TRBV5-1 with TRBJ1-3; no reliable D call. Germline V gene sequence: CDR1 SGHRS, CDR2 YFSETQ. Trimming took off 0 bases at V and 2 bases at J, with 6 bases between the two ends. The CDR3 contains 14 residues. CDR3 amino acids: CASSLGGTGNTIYF. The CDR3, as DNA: TGCGCCAGCAGCTTGGGAGGAACTGGAAACACCATATATTTT. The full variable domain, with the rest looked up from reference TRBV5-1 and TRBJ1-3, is KAGVTQTPRYLIKTRGQQVTLSCSPISGHRSVSWYQQTPGQGLQFLFEYFSETQRNKGNFPGRFSGRQFSNSRSEMNVSTLELGDSALYLCASSLGGTGNTIYFGEGSWLTVV.

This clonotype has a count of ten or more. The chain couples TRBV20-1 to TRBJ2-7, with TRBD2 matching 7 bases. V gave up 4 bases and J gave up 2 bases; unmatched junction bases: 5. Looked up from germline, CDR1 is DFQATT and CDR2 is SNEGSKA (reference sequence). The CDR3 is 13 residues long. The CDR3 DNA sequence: TGCAGTGCTAAAGCGGGGCAAACCTACGAGCAGTACTTC. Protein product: CSAKAGQTYEQYF.

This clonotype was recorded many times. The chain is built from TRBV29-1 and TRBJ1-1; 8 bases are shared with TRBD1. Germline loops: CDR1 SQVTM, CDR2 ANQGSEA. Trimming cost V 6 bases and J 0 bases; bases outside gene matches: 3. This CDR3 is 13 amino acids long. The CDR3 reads CSVGTGVNTEAFF. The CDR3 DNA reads TGCAGCGTGGGGACAGGAGTGAACACTGAAGCTTTCTTT.

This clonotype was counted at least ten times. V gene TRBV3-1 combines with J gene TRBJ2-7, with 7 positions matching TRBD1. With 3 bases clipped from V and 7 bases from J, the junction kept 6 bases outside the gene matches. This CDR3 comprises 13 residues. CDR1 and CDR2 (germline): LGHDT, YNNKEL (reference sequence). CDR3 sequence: CASSHASGGEQYF. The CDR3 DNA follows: TGTGCCAGCAGCCATGCCTCAGGGGGAGAGCAGTACTTC.

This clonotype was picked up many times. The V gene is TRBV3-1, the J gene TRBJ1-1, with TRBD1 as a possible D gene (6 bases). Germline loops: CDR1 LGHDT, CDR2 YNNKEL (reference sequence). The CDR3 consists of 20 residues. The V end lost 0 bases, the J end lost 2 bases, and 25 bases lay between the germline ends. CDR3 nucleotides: TGTGCCAGCAGCCAAGATATTCTATCGGCCTTAAGGGGGTCAAACACTGAAGCTTTCTTT. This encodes CASSQDILSALRGSNTEAFF.

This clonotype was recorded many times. CDR3 in DNA: TGTGCCAGCAGCCGAGGACTAGCGGGTGTCGGCGATACGCAGTATTTT. Translation: CASSRGLAGVGDTQYF. The chain links TRBV3-1 to TRBJ2-3; 11 positions match TRBD2. CDR1 is LGHDT and CDR2 is YNNKEL in the germline V gene (reference sequence). V was clipped by 4 bases and J by 6 bases; unmatched bases: 9. This CDR3 spans 16 amino acids.

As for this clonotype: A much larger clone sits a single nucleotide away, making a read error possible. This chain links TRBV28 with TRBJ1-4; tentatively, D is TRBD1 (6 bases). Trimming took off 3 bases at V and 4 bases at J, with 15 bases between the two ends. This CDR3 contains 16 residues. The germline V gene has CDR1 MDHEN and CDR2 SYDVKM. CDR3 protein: CASSLRGDPYNEKLFF. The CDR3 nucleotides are TGTGCCAGCAGTTTGAGGGGGGACCCCTATAATGAAAAACTGTTTTTT.

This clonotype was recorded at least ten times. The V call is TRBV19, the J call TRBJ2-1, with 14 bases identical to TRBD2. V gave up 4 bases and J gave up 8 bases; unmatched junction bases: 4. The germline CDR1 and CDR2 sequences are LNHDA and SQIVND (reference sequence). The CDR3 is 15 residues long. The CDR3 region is CASSRLAGGRDEQFF. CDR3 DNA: TGTGCCAGTAGTAGACTAGCGGGAGGGCGGGATGAGCAGTTCTTC.

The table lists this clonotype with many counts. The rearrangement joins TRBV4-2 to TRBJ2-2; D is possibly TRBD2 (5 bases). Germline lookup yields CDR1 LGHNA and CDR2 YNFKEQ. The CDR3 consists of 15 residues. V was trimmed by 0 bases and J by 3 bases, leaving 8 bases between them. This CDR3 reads CASSQDRTHTGELFF. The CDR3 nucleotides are TGTGCCAGCAGCCAAGATAGGACTCACACCGGGGAGCTGTTTTTT.

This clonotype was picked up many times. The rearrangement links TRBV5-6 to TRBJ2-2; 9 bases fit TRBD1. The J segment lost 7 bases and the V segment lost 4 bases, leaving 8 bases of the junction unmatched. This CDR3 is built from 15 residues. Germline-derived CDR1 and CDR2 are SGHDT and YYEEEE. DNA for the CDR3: TGTGCCAGCAGCCTGCCGGGACAGGGTGACGGGGAGCTGTTTTTT. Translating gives CASSLPGQGDGELFF.

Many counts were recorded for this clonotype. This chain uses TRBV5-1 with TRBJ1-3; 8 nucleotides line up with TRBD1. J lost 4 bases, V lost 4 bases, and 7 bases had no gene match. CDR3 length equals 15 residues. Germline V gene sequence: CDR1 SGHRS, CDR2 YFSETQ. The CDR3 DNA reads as TGCGCCAGCAGCGCCGTCGGACAGGGCGGAAACACCATATATTTT. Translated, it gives CASSAVGQGGNTIYF.

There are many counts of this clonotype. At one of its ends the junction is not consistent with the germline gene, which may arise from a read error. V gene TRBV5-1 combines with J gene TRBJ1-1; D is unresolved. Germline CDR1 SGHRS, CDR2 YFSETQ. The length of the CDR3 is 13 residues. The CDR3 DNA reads TGTGCCAGCAGTTTCGCGGGGAACACTGAAGCTTTCTTT. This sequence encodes CASSFAGNTEAFF.

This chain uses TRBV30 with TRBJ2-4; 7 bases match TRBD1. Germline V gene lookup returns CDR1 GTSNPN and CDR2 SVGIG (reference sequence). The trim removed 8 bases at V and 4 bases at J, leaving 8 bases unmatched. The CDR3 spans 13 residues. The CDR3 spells CAGTTGAKNIQYF. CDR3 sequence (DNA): TGTGCCGGTACAACAGGGGCTAAAAACATTCAGTACTTC.

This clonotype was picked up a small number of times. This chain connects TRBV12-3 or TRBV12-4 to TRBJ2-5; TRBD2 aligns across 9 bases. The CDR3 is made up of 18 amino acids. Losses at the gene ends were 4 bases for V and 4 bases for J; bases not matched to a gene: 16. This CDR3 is CASSYLPQGIAGVETQYF. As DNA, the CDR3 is TGTGCCAGCAGTTACCTCCCACAGGGGATAGCGGGAGTAGAGACCCAGTACTTC.

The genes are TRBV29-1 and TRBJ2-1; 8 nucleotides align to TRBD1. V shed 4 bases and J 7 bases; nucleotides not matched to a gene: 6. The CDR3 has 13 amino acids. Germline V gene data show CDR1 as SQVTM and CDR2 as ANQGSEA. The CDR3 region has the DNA TGCAGCGTTGGCGGGACAGGAGGGAATGAGCAGTTCTTC. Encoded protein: CSVGGTGGNEQFF.

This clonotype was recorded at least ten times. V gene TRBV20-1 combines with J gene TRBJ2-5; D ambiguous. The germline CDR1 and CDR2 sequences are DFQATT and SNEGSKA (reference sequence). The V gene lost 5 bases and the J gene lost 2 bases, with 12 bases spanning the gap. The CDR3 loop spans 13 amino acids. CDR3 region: CSAHDTIQETQYF. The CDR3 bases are TGCAGTGCTCATGACACAATACAAGAGACCCAGTACTTC.

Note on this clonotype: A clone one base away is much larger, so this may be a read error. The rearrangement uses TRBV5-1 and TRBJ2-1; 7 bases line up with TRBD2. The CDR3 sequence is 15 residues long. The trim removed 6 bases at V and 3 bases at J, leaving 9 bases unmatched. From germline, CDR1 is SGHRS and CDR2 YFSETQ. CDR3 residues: CASTNTGGSYNEQFF. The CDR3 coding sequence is TGCGCCAGCACAAACACGGGGGGAAGCTACAATGAGCAGTTCTTC. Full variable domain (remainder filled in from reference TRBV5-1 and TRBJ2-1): KAGVTQTPRYLIKTRGQQVTLSCSPISGHRSVSWYQQTPGQGLQFLFEYFSETQRNKGNFPGRFSGRQFSNSRSEMNVSTLELGDSALYLCASTNTGGSYNEQFFGPGTRLTVL.

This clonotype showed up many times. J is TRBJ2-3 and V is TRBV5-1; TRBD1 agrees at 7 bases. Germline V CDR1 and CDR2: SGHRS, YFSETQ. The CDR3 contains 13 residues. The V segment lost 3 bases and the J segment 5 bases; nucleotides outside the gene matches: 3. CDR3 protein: CASSSTGEDTQYF. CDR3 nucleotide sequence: TGCGCCAGCAGCTCCACAGGGGAAGATACGCAGTATTTT.

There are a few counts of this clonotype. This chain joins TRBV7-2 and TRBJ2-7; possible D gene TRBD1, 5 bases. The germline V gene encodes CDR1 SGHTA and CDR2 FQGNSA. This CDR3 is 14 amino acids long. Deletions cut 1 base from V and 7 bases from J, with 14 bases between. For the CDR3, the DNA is TGTGCCAGCAGCTTAGAGGGGCCCCTCGGAGAGCAGTACTTC. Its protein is CASSLEGPLGEQYF.

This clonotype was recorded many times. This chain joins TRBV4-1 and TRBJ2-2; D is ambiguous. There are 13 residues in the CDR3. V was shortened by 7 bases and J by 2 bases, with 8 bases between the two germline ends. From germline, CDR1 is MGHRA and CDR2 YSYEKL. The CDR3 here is CASKAPNTGELFF. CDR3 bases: TGCGCCAGCAAGGCCCCAAACACCGGGGAGCTGTTTTTT.

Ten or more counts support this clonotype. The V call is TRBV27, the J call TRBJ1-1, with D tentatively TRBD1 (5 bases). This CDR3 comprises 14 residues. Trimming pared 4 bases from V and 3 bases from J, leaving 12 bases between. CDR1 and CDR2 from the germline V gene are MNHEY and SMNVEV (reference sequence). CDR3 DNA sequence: TGTGCCAGCAGTTCACCTCAGGGAGACACTGAAGCTTTCTTT. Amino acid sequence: CASSSPQGDTEAFF.

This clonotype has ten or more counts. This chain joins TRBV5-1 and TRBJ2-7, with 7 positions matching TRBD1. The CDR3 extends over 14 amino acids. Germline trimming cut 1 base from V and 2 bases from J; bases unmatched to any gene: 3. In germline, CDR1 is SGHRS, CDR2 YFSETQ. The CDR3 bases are TGCGCCAGCAGCTTGAGGGACAGAGCCTACGAGCAGTACTTC. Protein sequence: CASSLRDRAYEQYF. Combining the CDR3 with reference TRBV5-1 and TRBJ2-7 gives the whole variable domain KAGVTQTPRYLIKTRGQQVTLSCSPISGHRSVSWYQQTPGQGLQFLFEYFSETQRNKGNFPGRFSGRQFSNSRSEMNVSTLELGDSALYLCASSLRDRAYEQYFGPGTRLTVT.

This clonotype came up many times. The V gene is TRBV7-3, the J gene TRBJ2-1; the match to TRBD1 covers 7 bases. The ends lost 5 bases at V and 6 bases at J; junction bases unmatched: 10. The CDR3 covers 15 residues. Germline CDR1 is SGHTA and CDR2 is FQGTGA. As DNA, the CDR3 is TGTGCCAGCAGCCCCCAACAACAGGGGCGCAATGAGCAGTTCTTC. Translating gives CASSPQQQGRNEQFF.

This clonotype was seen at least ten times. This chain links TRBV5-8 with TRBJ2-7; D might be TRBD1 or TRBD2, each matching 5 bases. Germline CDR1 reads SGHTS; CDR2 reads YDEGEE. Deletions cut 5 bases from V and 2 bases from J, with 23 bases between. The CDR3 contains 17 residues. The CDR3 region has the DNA TGTGCCAGCAGTCAAGGGGAGCTGCCGGGGTGGGCCTACGAGCAGTACTTC. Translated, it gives CASSQGELPGWAYEQYF.

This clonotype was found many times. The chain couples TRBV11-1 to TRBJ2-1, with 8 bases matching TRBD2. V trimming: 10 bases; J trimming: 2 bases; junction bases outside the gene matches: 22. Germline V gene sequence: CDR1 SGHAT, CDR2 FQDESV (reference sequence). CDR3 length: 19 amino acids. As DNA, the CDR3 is TGTGCCATTCCGAGCGCGGGACTAGTGGCTCGAGGGACCTACAATGAGCAGTTCTTC. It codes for CAIPSAGLVARGTYNEQFF.

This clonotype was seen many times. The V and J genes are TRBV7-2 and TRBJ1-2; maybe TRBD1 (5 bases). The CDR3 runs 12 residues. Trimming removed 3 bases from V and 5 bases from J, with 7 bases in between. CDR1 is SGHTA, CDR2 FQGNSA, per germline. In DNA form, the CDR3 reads TGTGCCAGCAGCTTGGACATATATGGCTACACCTTC. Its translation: CASSLDIYGYTF.